This T cell receptor (beta chain) originates from a study of chemoradiotherapy in HPV16-positive cancers. Background on the study: Functional T-cell assays on two HPV16-positive patients' cells defined candidate HPV-specific clones and common TCR motifs. Study-wide findings and caveats: Functional assays defining HPV-specific T cells used only two HPV16-positive patients. Candidate HPV-specific clones and E7-related TCR motifs grew in tumor during treatment.

This CDR3 contains 11 residues. V trimming: 6 bases; J trimming: 8 bases; junction bases outside the gene matches: 0. Per germline, CDR1 MNHEY and CDR2 SVGAGI. Sequenced by immunoSEQ multiplex PCR; TCRdb stores in-frame clones only, minus some. The table includes around 15,000 clones, roughly 73% detected once. About this clone: Its antigen is unidentified.

The chain recombines TRBV6-5 with TRBJ1-1, with 10 bases fitting TRBD1. This specimen was collected from a patient who underwent chemoradiotherapy. The TCR comes from a human donor with HPV-associated anogenital cancer. The CDR3 loop reads CASRDRGEAFF. In nucleotides, the CDR3 is TGTGCCAGCAGGGACAGGGGGGAAGCTTTCTTT.